These 10 T cell receptor beta chains came from one sample sequenced in a study of blood T cell repertoires in COVID-19. Clones were read by immunoSEQ multiplex PCR, and TCRdb kept only the in-frame ones, dropping some. The table includes around 470,000 clones, 89% detected once. Sequenced material: peripheral blood. The receptors were gathered from a man aged 18 to 35 with COVID-19, enrolled during active disease.

This clone was seen only once. This rearrangement joins TRBV5-4 to TRBJ2-5; TRBD2 matches at 14 bases. V shed 4 bases and J 5 bases; nucleotides not matched to a gene: 13. The length of the CDR3 is 18 residues. Germline-derived CDR1 and CDR2 are SGHNT and YYREEE (reference sequence). CDR3 amino acids: CASSLAGGLAGGGETQYF. The CDR3 DNA is TGTGCCAGCAGCCTGGCCGGAGGACTAGCGGGGGGAGGGGAGACCCAGTACTTC.

The rearrangement joins TRBV10-2 to TRBJ2-2; D may be TRBD2 (6 bases). The CDR3 has 20 residues. The V gene lost 0 bases and the J gene lost 3 bases, with 23 bases spanning the gap. Germline CDR1 WSHSY, CDR2 SAAADI. CDR3 DNA sequence: TGCGCCAGCAGTGAGTCTAGCCTCCCGTGCCGGGGAGGCGACACCGGGGAGCTGTTTTTT. Protein product: CASSESSLPCRGGDTGELFF.

The chain uses TRBV18 and TRBJ1-2; 7 bases agree with TRBD1. Per the germline V gene, CDR1 is KGHSH and CDR2 is LQKENI. V gave up 2 bases and J gave up 2 bases; unmatched junction bases: 2. The CDR3 extends over 14 amino acids. The CDR3 loop is CASSPSGQNYGYTF. CDR3 DNA: TGTGCCAGCTCACCATCGGGACAGAACTATGGCTACACCTTC. Variable domain in full (rest from reference TRBV18 and TRBJ1-2): NAGVMQNPRHLVRRRGQEARLRCSPMKGHSHVYWYRQLPEEGLKFMVYLQKENIIDESGMPKERFSAEFPKEGPSILRIQQVVRGDSAAYFCASSPSGQNYGYTFGSGTRLTVV.

The V and J genes are TRBV29-1 and TRBJ1-1, with 7 bases lining up with TRBD1. The V segment lost 1 base and the J segment 3 bases; nucleotides outside the gene matches: 14. This CDR3 contains 17 residues. Germline CDR1 and CDR2: SQVTM and ANQGSEA. CDR3: CSVEGRGGQPMDTEAFF. The DNA of the CDR3 is TGCAGCGTTGAAGGCAGAGGGGGCCAGCCCATGGACACTGAAGCTTTCTTT.

This chain uses TRBV12-3 or TRBV12-4 with TRBJ2-7; D is undetermined. Trimming cost V 1 base and J 7 bases, with 11 bases left between them. The CDR3 consists of 13 residues. CDR3 sequence: CASSLGLRLEQYF. The CDR3 DNA sequence: TGTGCCAGCAGTTTAGGATTGAGATTGGAGCAGTACTTC.

In its sample, this clone was seen a few times. CDR3 nucleotides: TGTGCTAGTGGTCCCGGGGGGTTCTATAGCAATCAGCCCCAGCATTTT. Protein product: CASGPGGFYSNQPQHF. The chain combines TRBV12-5 with TRBJ1-5; D might be TRBD1 (5 bases). CDR3 size: 16 residues. Per the germline V gene, CDR1 is LGHNT and CDR2 is FRNRAP. V lost 5 bases to trimming and J lost 0 bases, with 14 bases between them. The whole variable domain, filled in from reference TRBV12-5 and TRBJ1-5, reads DARVTQTPRHKVTEMGQEVTMRCQPILGHNTVFWYRQTMMQGLELLAYFRNRAPLDDSGMPKDRFSAEMPDATLATLKIQPSEPRDSAVYFCASGPGGFYSNQPQHFGDGTRLSIL.

V and J are TRBV7-9 and TRBJ2-3; 7 positions agree with TRBD2. CDR3 length: 13 residues. Germline V gene lookup returns CDR1 SEHNR and CDR2 FQNEAQ (reference sequence). The V and J ends lost 5 bases and 5 bases, in that order; junction bases with no gene match: 4. The CDR3 DNA reads TGTGCCAGCAGCCCCCCTAGCGGAGATACGCAGTATTTT. It encodes CASSPPSGDTQYF.

The chain has TRBV19 and TRBJ2-5, with D unclear. The germline V and J ends were trimmed by 4 bases and 1 base, with 10 bases remaining between them. CDR3 length equals 14 residues. Per germline, CDR1 LNHDA and CDR2 SQIVND (reference sequence). The CDR3 reads CASSRAISQETQYF. For the CDR3, the DNA is TGTGCCAGTAGTAGGGCGATAAGCCAAGAGACCCAGTACTTC.

Regarding this clone: This CDR3 is also generated by other DNA sequences in the sample. This chain connects TRBV12-3 or TRBV12-4 to TRBJ1-1; no clear D gene. The ends were cut back, 3 bases at V and 4 bases at J, with 9 bases in the middle. The CDR3 sequence is 13 residues long. CDR3 bases: TGTGCCAGCAGTTTTCGGGGTCCCACTGAAGCTTTCTTT. Protein product: CASSFRGPTEAFF.

This clone was counted a single time. The chain employs TRBV2 and TRBJ1-3; D gene unclear. Per germline, CDR1 SNHLY and CDR2 FYNNEI. The ends were cut back, 6 bases at V and 0 bases at J, with 12 bases in the middle. The CDR3 length is 15 residues. This CDR3 is CASSPSVSSGNTIYF. Here the CDR3 DNA reads TGTGCCAGCAGCCCCAGTGTATCCTCTGGAAACACCATATATTTT.